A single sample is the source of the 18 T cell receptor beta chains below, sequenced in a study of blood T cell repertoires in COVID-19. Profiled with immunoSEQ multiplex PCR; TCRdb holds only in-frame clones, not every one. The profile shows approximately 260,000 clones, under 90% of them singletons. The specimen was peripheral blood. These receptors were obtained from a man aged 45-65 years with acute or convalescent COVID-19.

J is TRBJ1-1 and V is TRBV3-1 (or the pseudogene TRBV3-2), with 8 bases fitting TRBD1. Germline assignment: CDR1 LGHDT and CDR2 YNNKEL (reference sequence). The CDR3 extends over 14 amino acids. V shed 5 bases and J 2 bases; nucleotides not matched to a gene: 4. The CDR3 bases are TGTGCCAGCAGCTTCGGACAGGGCAACACTGAAGCTTTCTTT. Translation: CASSFGQGNTEAFF.

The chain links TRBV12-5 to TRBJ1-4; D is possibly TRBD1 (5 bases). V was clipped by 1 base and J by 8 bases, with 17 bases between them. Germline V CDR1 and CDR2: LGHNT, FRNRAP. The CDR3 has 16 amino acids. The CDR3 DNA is TGTGCTAGTGGTTTGGCCCTCTCTGGGGCGTGGGAAAAACTGTTTTTT. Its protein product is CASGLALSGAWEKLFF.

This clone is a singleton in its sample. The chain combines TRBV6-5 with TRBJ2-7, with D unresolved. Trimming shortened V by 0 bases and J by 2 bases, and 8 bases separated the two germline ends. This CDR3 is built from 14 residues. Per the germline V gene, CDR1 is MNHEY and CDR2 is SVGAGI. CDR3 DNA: TGTGCCAGCAGTTACTCAGTAGTAACCTACGAGCAGTACTTC. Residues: CASSYSVVTYEQYF.

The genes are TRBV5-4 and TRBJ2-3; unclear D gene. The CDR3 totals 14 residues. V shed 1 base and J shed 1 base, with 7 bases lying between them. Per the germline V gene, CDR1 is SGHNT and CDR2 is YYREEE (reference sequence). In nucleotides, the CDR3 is TGTGCCAGCAGCTTGACCACTGGCACAGATACGCAGTATTTT. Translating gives CASSLTTGTDTQYF.

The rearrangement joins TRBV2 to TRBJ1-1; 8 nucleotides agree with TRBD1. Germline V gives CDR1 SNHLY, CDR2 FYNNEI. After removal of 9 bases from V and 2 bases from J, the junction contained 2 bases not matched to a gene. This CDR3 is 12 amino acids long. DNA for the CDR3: TGTGCCAGAGACAGGGGTAACACTGAAGCTTTCTTT. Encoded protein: CARDRGNTEAFF.

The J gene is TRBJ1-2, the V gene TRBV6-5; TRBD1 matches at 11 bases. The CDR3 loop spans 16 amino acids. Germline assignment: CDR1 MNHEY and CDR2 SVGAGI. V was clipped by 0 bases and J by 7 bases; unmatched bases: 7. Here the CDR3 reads CASSYSTPGTGGGYTF. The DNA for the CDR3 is TGTGCCAGCAGTTACTCGACCCCTGGGACAGGGGGTGGCTACACCTTC.

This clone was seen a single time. The CDR3: CATINSGTDYGYTF. CDR3 nucleotide sequence: TGCGCCACTATTAACTCGGGGACAGACTATGGCTACACCTTC. The chain employs TRBV10-2 and TRBJ1-2; 7 bases map to TRBD1. The CDR3 is made up of 14 amino acids. The trim removed 10 bases at V and 3 bases at J, leaving 11 bases unmatched. CDR1 WSHSY and CDR2 SAAADI come from the germline V gene.

CDR3 in DNA: TGCGCCAGCAGCTTGGAAGGGACAGGGGACTACGAGCAGTACTTC. Amino acids: CASSLEGTGDYEQYF. This chain connects TRBV5-1 to TRBJ2-7; 10 positions agree with TRBD1. The CDR3 totals 15 residues. Germline assignment: CDR1 SGHRS and CDR2 YFSETQ. V shed 0 bases and J 3 bases; nucleotides not matched to a gene: 3.

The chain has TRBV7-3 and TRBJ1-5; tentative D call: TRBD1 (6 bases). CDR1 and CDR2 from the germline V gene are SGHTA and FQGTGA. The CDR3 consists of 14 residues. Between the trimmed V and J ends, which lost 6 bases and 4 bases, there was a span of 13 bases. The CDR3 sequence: CASRNKGVNQPQHF. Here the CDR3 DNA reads TGTGCCAGCAGAAATAAGGGGGTGAATCAGCCCCAGCATTTT.

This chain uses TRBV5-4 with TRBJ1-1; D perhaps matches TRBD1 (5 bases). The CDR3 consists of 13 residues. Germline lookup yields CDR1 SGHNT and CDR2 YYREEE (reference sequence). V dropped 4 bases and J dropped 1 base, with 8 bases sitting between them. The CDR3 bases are TGTGCCAGCAGCGGCGGACAGAACACTGAAGCTTTCTTT. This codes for CASSGGQNTEAFF.

The CDR3 loop is CAWTPGTLLGYTF. The CDR3 region has the DNA TGTGCCTGGACCCCCGGGACTTTACTCGGCTACACCTTC. The chain is built from TRBV30 and TRBJ1-2; TRBD1 is a possible D gene (5 bases). The germline gives CDR1 GTSNPN, CDR2 SVGIG (reference sequence). Trimming took 4 bases from V and 8 from J, leaving 17 bases between them. This CDR3 contains 13 residues.

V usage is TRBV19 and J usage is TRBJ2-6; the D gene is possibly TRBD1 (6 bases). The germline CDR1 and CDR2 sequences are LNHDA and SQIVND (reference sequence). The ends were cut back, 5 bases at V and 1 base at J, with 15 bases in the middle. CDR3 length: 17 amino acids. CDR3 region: CASSLQSGTSGANVLTF. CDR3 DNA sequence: TGTGCCAGTAGTTTGCAGTCTGGGACATCTGGGGCCAACGTCCTGACTTTC.

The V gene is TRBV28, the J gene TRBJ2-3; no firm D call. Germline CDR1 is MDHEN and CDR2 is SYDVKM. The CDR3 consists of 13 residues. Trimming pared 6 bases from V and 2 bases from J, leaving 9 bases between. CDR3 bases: TGTGCCAGCAGCCCTCCTTCCACAGATACGCAGTATTTT. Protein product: CASSPPSTDTQYF.

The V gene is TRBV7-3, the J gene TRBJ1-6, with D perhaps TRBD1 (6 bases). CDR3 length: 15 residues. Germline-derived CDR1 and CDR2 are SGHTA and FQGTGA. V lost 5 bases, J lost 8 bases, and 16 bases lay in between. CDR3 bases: TGTGCCAGCAGCCACACAGGGATCAGGGATTCACCCCTCCACTTT. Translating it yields CASSHTGIRDSPLHF.

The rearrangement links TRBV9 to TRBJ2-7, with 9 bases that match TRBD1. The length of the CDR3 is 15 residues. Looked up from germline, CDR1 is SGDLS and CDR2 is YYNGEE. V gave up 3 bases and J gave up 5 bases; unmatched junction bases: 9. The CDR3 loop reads CASSDPGTGINEQYF. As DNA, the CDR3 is TGTGCCAGCAGCGACCCGGGGACAGGGATAAACGAGCAGTACTTC.

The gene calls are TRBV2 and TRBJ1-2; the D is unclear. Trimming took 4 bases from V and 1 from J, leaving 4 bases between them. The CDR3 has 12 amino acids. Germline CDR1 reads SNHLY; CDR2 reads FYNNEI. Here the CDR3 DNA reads TGTGCCAGCAGTGTATATAACTATGGCTACACCTTC. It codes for CASSVYNYGYTF.

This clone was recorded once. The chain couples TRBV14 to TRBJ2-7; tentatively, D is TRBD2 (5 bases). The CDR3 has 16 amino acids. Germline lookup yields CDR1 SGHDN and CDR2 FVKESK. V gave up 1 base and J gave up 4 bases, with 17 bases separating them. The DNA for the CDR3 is TGTGCCAGCAGCCAAGCCGGCCTCTCCAGAGGGTACGAGCAGTACTTC. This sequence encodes CASSQAGLSRGYEQYF.

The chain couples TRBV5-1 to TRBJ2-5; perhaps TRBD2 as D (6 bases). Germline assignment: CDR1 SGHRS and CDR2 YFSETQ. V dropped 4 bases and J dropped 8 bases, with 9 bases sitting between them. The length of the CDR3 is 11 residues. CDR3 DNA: TGCGCCAGCAGCCTCGCGGGAACCCAGTACTTC. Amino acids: CASSLAGTQYF.